Following are 32 T cell receptor beta chains from one sample sequenced in a study of T-cell memory formation after mild COVID-19. TCRdb called the 5' RACE reads again in MiXCR, with one record for every CDR3 protein. In the table there are 250,000 to 350,000 distinct CDR3 sequences, roughly 15% of which are singletons. Sequencing was done on a sample of PBMCs or a T cell subset sorted from them (not recorded which). Receptors were obtained from a man aged 18 to 29 who had mild COVID-19 (a few samples of this study predate the infection). Cell type and time point are not known.

The rearrangement uses TRBV7-9 and TRBJ1-2, with D possibly being TRBD1 (5 bases). The CDR3 runs 14 residues. Per the germline V gene, CDR1 is SEHNR and CDR2 is FQNEAQ (reference sequence). Trimming removed 4 bases at V and 6 bases at J, with 15 bases between. The CDR3, as DNA: TGTGCCAGCAGCTCAAGGGCGGGAGGGGATGGCTACACCTTC. Its protein is CASSSRAGGDGYTF.

This clonotype was seen a few times. This chain uses TRBV5-1 with TRBJ2-1; D remains unclear. CDR1 and CDR2 from the germline V gene are SGHRS and YFSETQ. The V and J ends lost 1 base and 0 bases respectively, with 8 bases between them. The CDR3 consists of 15 residues. The CDR3 region is CASSLYSSSYNEQFF. The CDR3 DNA is TGCGCCAGCAGCTTGTACTCGAGCTCCTACAATGAGCAGTTCTTC. The whole variable domain, filled in from reference TRBV5-1 and TRBJ2-1, reads KAGVTQTPRYLIKTRGQQVTLSCSPISGHRSVSWYQQTPGQGLQFLFEYFSETQRNKGNFPGRFSGRQFSNSRSEMNVSTLELGDSALYLCASSLYSSSYNEQFFGPGTRLTVL.

The V call is TRBV4-1, the J call TRBJ1-4, with no clear D. The V gene lost 4 bases and the J gene lost 4 bases, with 13 bases spanning the gap. The CDR3 is 15 residues long. Germline V gene lookup returns CDR1 MGHRA and CDR2 YSYEKL. In nucleotides, the CDR3 is TGCGCCAGCAGCCCCCCAAACGGGCTTAATGAAAAACTGTTTTTT. Protein product: CASSPPNGLNEKLFF.

The gene calls are TRBV10-2 and TRBJ2-1, with 14 nucleotides matching TRBD2. With 0 bases clipped from V and 11 bases from J, the junction kept 6 bases outside the gene matches. This CDR3 has 16 amino acids. Germline V gives CDR1 WSHSY, CDR2 SAAADI. The CDR3 protein is CASSESIGLAGGKQFF. The CDR3 coding sequence is TGCGCCAGCAGTGAGTCAATTGGACTAGCGGGGGGTAAGCAGTTCTTC.

The table lists this clonotype with a few counts. This sequence joins TRBV7-9 and TRBJ2-7; D unclear. Between the trimmed V and J ends, which lost 1 base and 5 bases, there was a span of 12 bases. This CDR3 has 14 amino acids. The germline CDR1 and CDR2 sequences are SEHNR and FQNEAQ (reference sequence). CDR3 amino acids: CASSLVLDGHEQYV. The CDR3 DNA reads TGTGCCAGCAGCTTAGTTCTGGATGGACACGAGCAGTACGTC.

This clonotype was seen at least ten times. V is TRBV2 and J is TRBJ1-4; no firm D call. From germline, CDR1 is SNHLY and CDR2 FYNNEI. The V and J ends lost 0 bases and 11 bases respectively, with 7 bases between them. This CDR3 is built from 12 residues. CDR3 in DNA: TGTGCCAGCAGTGAAGCTCTAGGGAAACTGTTTTTT. Its protein product is CASSEALGKLFF.

The V and J genes are TRBV4-3 and TRBJ1-1, with 7 bases matching TRBD1. The CDR3 has 14 amino acids. Germline CDR1 reads LGHNA; CDR2 reads YSLEER. After removal of 3 bases from V and 6 bases from J, the junction contained 7 bases not matched to a gene. The CDR3 sequence is CASSQGLDRAEAFF. Here the CDR3 DNA reads TGCGCCAGCAGCCAGGGGCTTGACAGGGCTGAAGCTTTCTTT.

This chain joins TRBV7-2 and TRBJ2-2, with D hard to call. This CDR3 is 13 amino acids long. V lost 5 bases and J lost 0, with 4 bases in between. Germline-derived CDR1 and CDR2 are SGHTA and FQGNSA. In DNA form, the CDR3 reads TGTGCCAGCAGCACTGCGAACACCGGGGAGCTGTTTTTT. As protein: CASSTANTGELFF.

V and J are TRBV5-5 and TRBJ1-1; unclear D gene. Germline CDR1 is SGHKS and CDR2 is YYEKEE (reference sequence). V dropped 0 bases and J dropped 1 base, with 7 bases sitting between them. The CDR3 spans 14 residues. The CDR3 nucleotides are TGTGCCAGCAGCTTGGGGGATACGAACACTGAAGCTTTCTTT. Translated, it gives CASSLGDTNTEAFF.

This clonotype occurred once. This chain uses TRBV2 with TRBJ1-1; the D is unclear. The V gene's germline CDR1 is SNHLY and CDR2 FYNNEI. The CDR3 length is 12 residues. V was shortened by 0 bases and J by 6 bases, with 5 bases between the two germline ends. CDR3 DNA sequence: TGTGCCAGCAGTGAAGCGCCGGCTGAAGCTTTCTTT. It specifies CASSEAPAEAFF.

CDR3 bases: TGTGCCAGCAGTTACAGAGATGGCTACACCTTC. This encodes CASSYRDGYTF. V is TRBV6-2 or TRBV6-3 and J is TRBJ1-2; D gene ambiguous. V lost 2 bases to trimming and J lost 6 bases, with 4 bases between them. CDR1 and CDR2 from the germline V gene are MNHEY and SVGEGT. The length of the CDR3 is 11 residues.

This clonotype was detected a few times. The chain couples TRBV5-1 to TRBJ2-7; the D is unclear. The CDR3 extends over 15 amino acids. The ends were cut back, 0 bases at V and 2 bases at J, with 12 bases in the middle. CDR1 and CDR2 (germline): SGHRS, YFSETQ. CDR3 in DNA: TGCGCCAGCAGCTTGGATGGGGTTTGGGCCTACGAGCAGTACTTC. Its protein product is CASSLDGVWAYEQYF.

The table lists this clonotype with a few counts. The chain employs TRBV5-1 and TRBJ2-3; D gene uncertain. Germline V gene lookup returns CDR1 SGHRS and CDR2 YFSETQ. V lost 4 bases and J 2 bases, leaving 8 bases between the germline ends. This CDR3 comprises 13 residues. The CDR3 loop reads CASSTQDTDTQYF. The CDR3 DNA is TGCGCCAGCAGCACCCAGGACACAGATACGCAGTATTTT.

This clonotype was counted between two and nine times. The chain carries TRBV25-1 and TRBJ1-1, with D unresolved. Germline-derived CDR1 and CDR2 are MGHDK and SYGVNS. V gave up 1 base and J gave up 9 bases, with 6 bases separating them. The CDR3 covers 11 residues. The CDR3 protein is CASSESRQAFF. CDR3 sequence (DNA): TGTGCCAGCAGTGAATCCCGTCAAGCTTTCTTT. The complete variable domain, with remaining parts taken from reference TRBV25-1 and TRBJ1-1, reads EADIYQTPRYLVIGTGKKITLECSQTMGHDKMYWYQQDPGMELHLIHYSYGVNSTEKGDLSSESTVSRIRTEHFPLTLESARPSHTSQYLCASSESRQAFFGQGTRLTVV.

Only a few counts were recorded for this clonotype. CDR3 nucleotide sequence: TGCAGTGCTAGAGTCGAGACAGCCCAAGAGACCCAGTACTTC. It specifies CSARVETAQETQYF. The chain joins TRBV20-1 to TRBJ2-5, with a weak D call TRBD1 (5 bases). The germline CDR1 and CDR2 sequences are DFQATT and SNEGSKA (reference sequence). This CDR3 is 14 amino acids long. V lost 1 base and J lost 1, with 10 bases in between.

Only a few counts were recorded for this clonotype. The chain carries TRBV7-3 and TRBJ1-1; tentatively, D is TRBD1 (5 bases). The CDR3 runs to 20 residues. The V end was cut by 2 bases, the J end by 0 bases, with 25 bases between. The germline gives CDR1 SGHTA, CDR2 FQGTGA. In nucleotides, the CDR3 is TGTGCCAGCAGCTTACGAGCCGGGACGAACCCCGATTACATGAACACTGAAGCTTTCTTT. It yields the protein CASSLRAGTNPDYMNTEAFF.

The chain is built from TRBV7-9 and TRBJ2-3; the match to TRBD2 covers 7 bases. From germline, CDR1 is SEHNR and CDR2 FQNEAQ (reference sequence). Trimming took 8 bases from V and 0 from J; bases not matched to a gene: 8. This CDR3 contains 15 residues. In nucleotides, the CDR3 is TGTGCCAGCGGGACGGGACTACTGAGCACAGATACGCAGTATTTT. Residues: CASGTGLLSTDTQYF.

The chain uses TRBV4-3 and TRBJ2-7, with D possibly being TRBD1 or TRBD2 (6 bases each). CDR3 length: 14 amino acids. V shed 0 bases and J shed 7 bases, with 13 bases lying between them. Germline-derived CDR1 and CDR2 are LGHNA and YSLEER. The CDR3: CASSQEGGRWEQYV. The CDR3 bases are TGCGCCAGCAGCCAAGAAGGGGGGCGGTGGGAGCAGTACGTC.

The chain joins TRBV6-5 to TRBJ1-2; D is perhaps TRBD1 (5 bases). V was trimmed by 2 bases and J by 7 bases, leaving 17 bases between them. The CDR3 spans 15 residues. Looked up from germline, CDR1 is MNHEY and CDR2 is SVGAGI. CDR3: CASSYRYGAGAGYTF. DNA for the CDR3: TGTGCCAGCAGTTACCGTTACGGGGCTGGAGCTGGCTACACCTTC.

This clonotype has ten or more counts. This chain links TRBV7-9 with TRBJ1-1; D uncertain. Looked up from germline, CDR1 is SEHNR and CDR2 is FQNEAQ (reference sequence). Trimming took off 5 bases at V and 5 bases at J, with 12 bases between the two ends. This CDR3 region has 13 residues. CDR3 sequence (DNA): TGTGCCAGCAGCCCACCTCGGTGGACTGAAGCTTTCTTT. Protein product: CASSPPRWTEAFF.

In its sample, this clonotype was seen many times. The CDR3 sequence is CASSRGTGELFF. The DNA of the CDR3 is TGCGCCAGCAGTAGAGGGACCGGGGAGCTGTTTTTT. The chain has TRBV5-1 and TRBJ2-2, with D perhaps TRBD2 (5 bases). CDR3 length: 12 residues. Germline CDR1 and CDR2: SGHRS and YFSETQ. Trimming pared 5 bases from V and 5 bases from J, leaving 7 bases between.

The chain is built from TRBV28 and TRBJ2-5; D perhaps matches TRBD1 (7 bases). Germline V gene sequence: CDR1 MDHEN, CDR2 SYDVKM. The CDR3 extends over 13 amino acids. The V end was cut by 5 bases, the J end by 6 bases, with 13 bases between. CDR3 region: CASSKQGRKTQYF. The CDR3 coding sequence is TGTGCCAGCAGTAAACAGGGGAGGAAGACCCAGTACTTC.

This clonotype was detected a few times. V and J are TRBV6-2 or TRBV6-3 and TRBJ1-4; D is undetermined. Germline loops: CDR1 MNHEY, CDR2 SVGEGT. V was cut by 2 bases and J by 6 bases, with 13 bases left in between. This CDR3 contains 15 residues. The CDR3, as DNA: TGTGCCAGCAGTTACCCGGCAGCGGTCGATGAAAAACTGTTTTTT. Protein sequence: CASSYPAAVDEKLFF.

The CDR3: CASTQAAGLVISPLHF. In DNA, the CDR3 is TGCGCCAGCACTCAAGCCGCGGGTTTAGTGATATCACCCCTCCACTTT. The chain has TRBV4-1 and TRBJ1-6; D remains ambiguous. V was shortened by 7 bases and J by 10 bases, with 23 bases between the two germline ends. There are 16 residues in the CDR3. Looked up from germline, CDR1 is MGHRA and CDR2 is YSYEKL.

This clonotype appeared a few times. In DNA form, the CDR3 reads TGCGCCAGCAGCTTCCCAGGGGTGGCGGTCGCTTTCTTT. It specifies CASSFPGVAVAFF. The rearrangement joins TRBV5-1 to TRBJ1-1; weak D call: TRBD1 (6 bases). This CDR3 has 13 residues. From germline, CDR1 is SGHRS and CDR2 YFSETQ. The V gene lost 2 bases and the J gene lost 11 bases, with 16 bases spanning the gap.

This clonotype was seen more than once but under ten times. The J gene is TRBJ2-3, the V gene TRBV12-3 or TRBV12-4, with 8 nucleotides matching TRBD1. This CDR3 region has 14 residues. The junction had 9 bases not matched to a gene; V was cut back by 7 bases and J by 6 bases. The CDR3 sequence is CASTSGTGGDTQYF. The CDR3 nucleotides read TGTGCCAGCACCTCCGGGACAGGAGGGGATACGCAGTATTTT.

This clonotype was seen repeatedly, ten times or more. The J gene is TRBJ2-3, the V gene TRBV29-1; D is undetermined. Germline CDR1 reads SQVTM; CDR2 reads ANQGSEA. This CDR3 is built from 15 residues. V was pared by 0 bases and J by 5 bases, with 15 bases between. The CDR3 coding sequence is TGCAGCGTTGAAGATCATGGGTCATTAAGAGATACGCAGTATTTT. Its protein is CSVEDHGSLRDTQYF.

The chain couples TRBV30 to TRBJ2-7, with unresolved D. Germline CDR1 is GTSNPN and CDR2 is SVGIG (reference sequence). V shed 0 bases and J shed 2 bases, with 5 bases lying between them. The CDR3 runs 12 residues. The CDR3 sequence: CAWSVQAYEQYF. The CDR3 DNA sequence: TGTGCCTGGAGTGTACAAGCCTACGAGCAGTACTTC.

This clonotype was recorded a few times. CDR3 in DNA: TGCGCCAGCACCCCGTCGGTCGGACAGGGAGGATATGGCTACACCTTC. It yields the protein CASTPSVGQGGYGYTF. The chain is built from TRBV5-1 and TRBJ1-2; TRBD1 aligns across 8 bases. V dropped 6 bases and J dropped 5; count of bases not matched to a gene: 15. The CDR3 runs 16 residues. Germline CDR1 and CDR2: SGHRS and YFSETQ.

The genes are TRBV12-3 or TRBV12-4 and TRBJ1-2; TRBD1 is a possible D gene (5 bases). V lost 7 bases, J lost 6 bases, and 15 bases lay in between. The CDR3 has 13 residues. CDR3 DNA: TGTGCCAGCACCCTTACAGGTGGGGATGGCTACACCTTC. Protein: CASTLTGGDGYTF.

This clonotype was counted only a few times. This rearrangement joins TRBV7-8 to TRBJ1-6, with 9 bases fitting TRBD1. Trimming at V came to 1 base and at J to 5 bases, leaving 6 bases not matched to a gene. The germline gives CDR1 SGHVS, CDR2 FQNEAQ. The CDR3 spans 17 residues. CDR3 sequence: CASSLEGTGNHNSPLHF. The CDR3 DNA reads TGTGCCAGCAGCTTAGAAGGGACAGGGAATCATAATTCACCCCTCCACTTT.

The chain uses TRBV7-9 and TRBJ1-2; 10 positions match TRBD1. The CDR3 runs 14 residues. V gave up 5 bases and J gave up 5 bases; unmatched junction bases: 5. CDR1 SEHNR and CDR2 FQNEAQ come from the germline V gene (reference sequence). In nucleotides, the CDR3 is TGTGCCAGCAGCACCCGGACAGGGGGGTATGGCTACACCTTC. Its translation is CASSTRTGGYGYTF.